Shown below are 18 T cell receptor beta chains from a single sample sequenced in a study of CD8 T cells in ankylosing spondylitis. No cognate antigen is known for these TCRs. TCRdb redid the calling of the 5' RACE reads with MiXCR, one entry per CDR3 protein. Here the sample spans about 450,000 distinct CDR3 sequences, roughly a quarter being singletons. General study points: Seemingly characteristic of ankylosing spondylitis blood was a TCR beta motif consisting of 7 or 8 highly homologous variants.

The sequenced sample was blood, either unsorted or a sorted T cell fraction (not recorded which). These TCRs come from a male donor with ankylosing spondylitis.

There are a few counts of this clonotype. The CDR3 DNA follows: TGCGCCAGCAGCCCCGGGACAGCTACTGAAAAACTGTTTTTT. Protein: CASSPGTATEKLFF. V usage is TRBV5-1 and J usage is TRBJ1-4; 7 nucleotides agree with TRBD1. Trimming cost V 4 bases and J 7 bases; bases outside gene matches: 7. CDR3 length: 14 amino acids. From germline, CDR1 is SGHRS and CDR2 YFSETQ.

The rearrangement joins TRBV12-3 or TRBV12-4 to TRBJ1-5, with a tentative D call TRBD1 (5 bases). Trimming pared 0 bases from V and 3 bases from J, leaving 9 bases between. CDR3 size: 15 residues. The CDR3 coding sequence is TGTGCCAGCAGTTTAGCCGGGGCATCCAATCAGCCCCAGCATTTT. Protein sequence: CASSLAGASNQPQHF.

This clonotype was counted between two and nine times. The chain carries TRBV5-1 and TRBJ2-3, with D possibly matching TRBD2 (6 bases). The ends were cut back, 0 bases at V and 3 bases at J, with 14 bases in the middle. The germline gives CDR1 SGHRS, CDR2 YFSETQ. The CDR3 covers 16 residues. The DNA for the CDR3 is TGCGCCAGCAGCTTGGCCCTGGGGGAGGCGACAGATACGCAGTATTTT. Translation: CASSLALGEATDTQYF.

V usage is TRBV2 and J usage is TRBJ1-1, with D possibly TRBD1 on 6 matching bases. In germline, CDR1 is SNHLY, CDR2 FYNNEI. The CDR3 length is 13 residues. Deletions cut 5 bases from V and 4 bases from J, with 11 bases between. The CDR3 nucleotides read TGTGCCAGCAGTCCAGGGGTGAGCACTGAAGCTTTCTTT. It is translated as CASSPGVSTEAFF.

The chain links TRBV20-1 to TRBJ1-1; D unclear. Per the germline V gene, CDR1 is DFQATT and CDR2 is SNEGSKA (reference sequence). Trimming stripped 0 bases from V and 1 base from J, with 12 bases between. The CDR3 extends over 15 amino acids. The DNA of the CDR3 is TGCAGTGCTAGAGATAGAGCAGGAGCGAACACTGAAGCTTTCTTT. It yields the protein CSARDRAGANTEAFF.

This clonotype was counted between two and nine times. The chain carries TRBV5-6 and TRBJ2-7; D call uncertain. The CDR3 has 14 amino acids. Germline lookup yields CDR1 SGHDT and CDR2 YYEEEE. V lost 1 base and J 3 bases, leaving 11 bases between the germline ends. CDR3 sequence reads: CASSLQNLDYEQYV. The CDR3 DNA reads as TGTGCCAGCAGCTTGCAAAATCTCGACTACGAGCAGTACGTC.

The chain is built from TRBV6-1 and TRBJ1-2; TRBD1 matches 9 bases. Trimming at V came to 7 bases and at J to 4 bases, leaving 7 bases not matched to a gene. Germline V gene data show CDR1 as MNHNS and CDR2 as SASEGT. This CDR3 is built from 14 residues. CDR3 loop: CASTRTGVGYGYTF. The CDR3 coding sequence is TGTGCCAGCACCAGGACAGGGGTAGGCTATGGCTACACCTTC.

The V and J genes are TRBV12-3 or TRBV12-4 and TRBJ1-1, with no clear D. CDR3 length: 11 residues. Trimming pared 8 bases from V and 4 bases from J, leaving 8 bases between. As DNA, the CDR3 is TGTGCCAGCCAAACCAGCACTGAAGCTTTCTTT. Its translation: CASQTSTEAFF.

This clonotype was counted between two and nine times. The CDR3 loop reads CSGRGAGETQYF. The CDR3 DNA is TGCAGTGGAAGAGGGGCCGGAGAGACCCAGTACTTC. This chain connects TRBV20-1 to TRBJ2-5; the D call may be TRBD1 or TRBD2 (5 bases each). Germline V CDR1 and CDR2: DFQATT, SNEGSKA (reference sequence). CDR3 length equals 12 residues. With 7 bases removed from V and 4 bases from J, the gap between germline ends came to 13 bases.

This clonotype came up a few times. Here the CDR3 reads CATSDLGPTTGNEQFF. The CDR3 DNA reads TGTGCCACCAGTGATTTGGGGCCAACCACAGGGAATGAGCAGTTCTTC. The chain carries TRBV24-1 and TRBJ2-1, with D tentatively TRBD1 (6 bases). Germline V gene lookup returns CDR1 KGHDR and CDR2 SFDVKD. This CDR3 has 16 residues. V was clipped by 0 bases and J by 7 bases, with 15 bases between them.

This clonotype was observed at least ten times. The V call is TRBV5-1, the J call TRBJ1-1, with a tentative D call TRBD1 (5 bases). Germline CDR1 reads SGHRS; CDR2 reads YFSETQ. This CDR3 has 14 residues. V was trimmed by 7 bases and J by 2 bases, leaving 15 bases between them. CDR3 protein: CASAKPGSNTEAFF. In DNA, the CDR3 is TGCGCCAGCGCAAAGCCAGGGTCAAACACTGAAGCTTTCTTT. The variable domain in full, completed from reference TRBV5-1 and TRBJ1-1, reads KAGVTQTPRYLIKTRGQQVTLSCSPISGHRSVSWYQQTPGQGLQFLFEYFSETQRNKGNFPGRFSGRQFSNSRSEMNVSTLELGDSALYLCASAKPGSNTEAFFGQGTRLTVV.

The chain combines TRBV29-1 with TRBJ1-2, with 7 bases that match TRBD1. The CDR3 contains 12 residues. Germline V lookup: CDR1 SQVTM, CDR2 ANQGSEA. Losses at the gene ends were 6 bases for V and 4 bases for J; bases not matched to a gene: 5. The CDR3 here is CSVSGQPYGYTF. In DNA, the CDR3 is TGCAGCGTGTCGGGACAGCCCTATGGCTACACCTTC. Full variable domain (missing parts from reference TRBV29-1 and TRBJ1-2): SAVISQKPSRDICQRGTSLTIQCQVDSQVTMMFWYRQQPGQSLTLIATANQGSEATYESGFVIDKFPISRPNLTFSTLTVSNMSPEDSSIYLCSVSGQPYGYTFGSGTRLTVV.

The sample holds a few counts of this clonotype. CDR3 sequence reads: CASSRGSTGELFF. DNA for the CDR3: TGTGCCAGCAGCCGCGGGAGCACCGGGGAGCTGTTTTTT. The J gene is TRBJ2-2, the V gene TRBV11-2; TRBD2 matches 7 bases. Trimming at V came to 5 bases and at J to 4 bases, leaving 1 base not matched to a gene. CDR3 length: 13 residues. Germline lookup yields CDR1 SGHAT and CDR2 FQNNGV.

This clonotype was picked up many times. The V and J genes are TRBV7-2 and TRBJ1-1, with 9 bases aligning to TRBD1. The CDR3 runs 14 residues. From germline, CDR1 is SGHTA and CDR2 FQGNSA. Losses at the gene ends were 5 bases for V and 1 base for J; bases not matched to a gene: 2. The CDR3 loop reads CASSPTGGNTEAFF. The CDR3 nucleotides are TGTGCCAGCAGCCCGACAGGGGGGAACACTGAAGCTTTCTTT.

Only a few counts were recorded for this clonotype. The chain combines TRBV10-2 with TRBJ2-7; TRBD2 aligns across 7 bases. V shed 1 base, J shed 7 bases, and the junction held 10 bases outside the gene matches. The CDR3 has 15 amino acids. The germline V gene has CDR1 WSHSY and CDR2 SAAADI. CDR3 in DNA: TGCGCCAGCAGTGAGTGGTCTAGCGGACGTAGGGAGCAGTACGTC. It is translated as CASSEWSSGRREQYV.

This clonotype was counted between two and nine times. The chain links TRBV7-2 to TRBJ2-7, with 7 bases lining up with TRBD2. CDR3 size: 16 residues. Germline CDR1 SGHTA, CDR2 FQGNSA. Trimming took 2 bases from V and 3 from J; bases not matched to a gene: 10. CDR3 DNA: TGTGCCAGCAGCTTATCGGTTAGCGGGTCCCACTACGAGCAGTACTTC. Protein: CASSLSVSGSHYEQYF.

V is TRBV12-3 or TRBV12-4 and J is TRBJ2-3; possible D gene TRBD2, 6 bases. This CDR3 spans 15 amino acids. V lost 6 bases to trimming and J lost 1 base, with 14 bases between them. CDR3 region: CASSLETGGTDTQYF. CDR3 DNA sequence: TGTGCCAGCAGCCTAGAGACGGGGGGCACAGATACGCAGTATTTT.

This clonotype was picked up a small number of times. This rearrangement joins TRBV29-1 to TRBJ2-3; 10 bases are a match to TRBD2. The CDR3 has 15 amino acids. With V trimmed by 6 bases and J by 3 bases, 9 bases remained unmatched. Germline loops: CDR1 SQVTM, CDR2 ANQGSEA. The CDR3 sequence: CSVTLAGELTDTQYF. The CDR3 DNA follows: TGCAGCGTCACTCTAGCGGGAGAGCTAACAGATACGCAGTATTTT.